This T cell receptor beta chain was recovered during a study of immune evolution from preneoplasia to lung adenocarcinoma. Study-wide points: Normal lung had the highest top T cell clone frequencies. Later-stage lesions appeared to have more T cells, more diversity, less clonality.

Resections took place in Japan or China from about 2013 to 2017. Germline CDR1 and CDR2: SGHTS and YDEGEE. This CDR3 region has 13 residues. Trimming shortened V by 2 bases and J by 3 bases, and 3 bases separated the two germline ends. Here immunoSEQ multiplex PCR was the method, and the copy in TCRdb shows in-frame clones only, minus some. The sample contains roughly 40,000 clones, 74% of which appear only once. Concerning this clone itself: The antigen remains unidentified.

Sequencing was performed on FFPE invasive lung adenocarcinoma tissue. This sequence originates from a person in their sixties or seventies with lung adenocarcinoma. V usage is TRBV5-8 and J usage is TRBJ2-6; no clear D. CDR3: CASSFNGANVLTF. The CDR3 bases are TGTGCCAGCAGCTTTAATGGGGCCAACGTCCTGACTTTC.